What follows are 29 T cell receptor beta chains derived from one specimen sequenced in a study of T cells after yellow fever vaccination. TCRdb reprocessed the 5' RACE reads with MiXCR, giving one entry per CDR3 protein. The data show around 300,000 distinct CDR3 sequences, 3.5% to 4.5% seen once. This material consisted of PBMCs, taken 15 days after the yellow fever booster vaccination. The receptors shown here come from a man aged 18 to 29 who received the YFV17D yellow fever vaccine.

This clonotype has ten or more counts. DNA of the CDR3: TGTGCCAGCAGCCGGACAGGTAGAGAGCAGTACGTC. This encodes CASSRTGREQYV. The V and J genes are TRBV5-6 and TRBJ2-7, with TRBD1 matching 7 bases. Per germline, CDR1 SGHDT and CDR2 YYEEEE. The CDR3 length is 12 residues. After removal of 4 bases from V and 7 bases from J, the junction contained 5 bases not matched to a gene.

The table lists this clonotype with many counts. CDR3 DNA: TGTGCCAGCAGTTATCCCAACCCACCGGCCCAGCATTTT. Translating it yields CASSYPNPPAQHF. The chain employs TRBV6-6 and TRBJ1-5; D unresolved. The CDR3 has 13 residues. Trimming shortened V by 3 bases and J by 11 bases, and 14 bases separated the two germline ends. Germline CDR1 MNHNY, CDR2 SVGAGI (reference sequence).

This clonotype occurred many times. This sequence joins TRBV5-6 and TRBJ2-1, with D tentatively TRBD1 or TRBD2 (5 bases each). The CDR3 consists of 12 residues. V was shortened by 4 bases and J by 13 bases, with 15 bases between the two germline ends. Germline V lookup: CDR1 SGHDT, CDR2 YYEEEE. The CDR3 region is CASSRPEGLQFF. The CDR3 DNA reads TGTGCCAGCAGCCGGCCCGAGGGGCTACAGTTCTTC. The full variable domain, its missing parts supplied by reference TRBV5-6 and TRBJ2-1, is DAGVTQSPTHLIKTRGQQVTLRCSPKSGHDTVSWYQQALGQGPQFIFQYYEEEERQRGNFPDRFSGHQFPNYSSELNVNALLLGDSALYLCASSRPEGLQFFGPGTRLTVL.

This clonotype was detected a few times. V is TRBV12-3 or TRBV12-4 and J is TRBJ1-4; 8 bases agree with TRBD1. The V segment lost 3 bases and the J segment 10 bases; nucleotides outside the gene matches: 4. The CDR3 has 13 amino acids. This CDR3 reads CASSFQGAGKLFF. The CDR3 nucleotides read TGTGCCAGCAGTTTTCAGGGGGCGGGAAAACTGTTTTTT.

Comments on this clonotype: One base away lies a much larger clone, so this may be a sequencing read error. V usage is TRBV7-3 and J usage is TRBJ2-3; a possible D gene is TRBD1 (5 bases). This CDR3 region has 15 residues. From germline, CDR1 is SGHTA and CDR2 FQGTGA. The CDR3 sequence is CGSSPGHSSTDTQYF. CDR3 bases: TGTGGCAGCAGCCCCGGACATTCTAGCACAGATACGCAGTATTTT. The whole variable domain, filled in from reference TRBV7-3 and TRBJ2-3, reads GAGVSQTPSNKVTEKGKYVELRCDPISGHTALYWYRQSLGQGPEFLIYFQGTGAADDSGLPNDRFFAVRPEGSVSTLKIQRTERGDSAVYLCGSSPGHSSTDTQYFGPGTRLTVL.

This clonotype has at least ten counts. The chain has TRBV12-3 or TRBV12-4 and TRBJ2-1; D is ambiguous. The CDR3 is 12 amino acids. DNA of the CDR3: TGTGCGACAACTACGGGCTACAATGAGCAGTTCTTC. Translated, it gives CATTTGYNEQFF.

In this sample, this clonotype turned up a few times. V gene TRBV27 combines with J gene TRBJ1-5; D is perhaps TRBD1 (6 bases). CDR3 length: 16 residues. V dropped 2 bases and J dropped 3 bases, with 14 bases sitting between them. The germline V gene encodes CDR1 MNHEY and CDR2 SMNVEV (reference sequence). The DNA of the CDR3 is TGTGCCAGCAGTTTAAGGAGGACAGACTACAATCAGCCCCAGCATTTT. Translated: CASSLRRTDYNQPQHF.

This clonotype was counted many times. CDR3 amino acids: CASSYSGQSYNEQFF. The CDR3 DNA is TGTGCCAGCAGTTACTCGGGACAATCCTACAATGAGCAGTTCTTC. The rearrangement joins TRBV6-5 to TRBJ2-1; perhaps TRBD1 as D (6 bases). Germline V CDR1 and CDR2: MNHEY, SVGAGI. V was clipped by 0 bases and J by 1 base, with 7 bases between them. The CDR3 consists of 15 residues.

The table lists this clonotype with a few counts. The CDR3 spells CASSKRGYEQYF. CDR3 coding DNA: TGTGCCAGCAGCAAGAGGGGTTACGAGCAGTACTTC. The chain links TRBV5-6 to TRBJ2-7; D may correspond to TRBD1 or TRBD2 (5 bases each). The CDR3 runs 12 residues. V lost 4 bases and J lost 4, with 9 bases in between. Germline-derived CDR1 and CDR2 are SGHDT and YYEEEE.

This rearrangement joins TRBV5-6 to TRBJ2-1, with D perhaps being TRBD1 or TRBD2 (6 bases each). From germline, CDR1 is SGHDT and CDR2 YYEEEE. The CDR3 sequence is 15 residues long. Trimming shortened V by 3 bases and J by 9 bases, and 19 bases separated the two germline ends. The CDR3 sequence is CASSSGAHGLGEQFF. The CDR3 DNA sequence: TGTGCCAGCAGCTCGGGGGCACACGGCCTGGGTGAGCAGTTCTTC.

This clonotype was counted many times. The chain uses TRBV20-1 and TRBJ2-7; unclear D gene. The CDR3 extends over 10 amino acids. V was pared by 3 bases and J by 4 bases, with 4 bases between. The germline V gene has CDR1 DFQATT and CDR2 SNEGSKA (reference sequence). CDR3 loop: CSASPYEQYV. Written as DNA, the CDR3 is TGCAGTGCTAGCCCTTACGAGCAGTACGTC.

This clonotype was detected only a few times. The rearrangement uses TRBV5-1 and TRBJ2-7, with D tentatively TRBD2 (5 bases). V was trimmed by 6 bases and J by 3 bases, leaving 13 bases between them. CDR3 size: 13 residues. Germline V lookup: CDR1 SGHRS, CDR2 YFSETQ. CDR3 in DNA: TGCGCCAGCACTCAGGACTCAAACTACGAGCAGTACTTC. Encoded protein: CASTQDSNYEQYF. The whole variable domain, remainder taken from reference TRBV5-1 and TRBJ2-7, is KAGVTQTPRYLIKTRGQQVTLSCSPISGHRSVSWYQQTPGQGLQFLFEYFSETQRNKGNFPGRFSGRQFSNSRSEMNVSTLELGDSALYLCASTQDSNYEQYFGPGTRLTVT.

The gene calls are TRBV7-8 and TRBJ1-1, with D unresolved. This CDR3 contains 10 residues. Trimming pared 5 bases from V and 6 bases from J, leaving 4 bases between. Germline V CDR1 and CDR2: SGHVS, FQNEAQ. DNA of the CDR3: TGTGCCAGCAGCCCAGCTGAAGCTTTCTTT. This sequence encodes CASSPAEAFF.

This clonotype was seen ten or more times. The gene calls are TRBV3-1 and TRBJ2-1, with 7 bases that match TRBD1. Germline CDR1 reads LGHDT; CDR2 reads YNNKEL (reference sequence). This CDR3 is 14 amino acids long. Trimming removed 8 bases from V and 5 bases from J; junction bases left unmatched: 9. For the CDR3, the DNA is TGTGCCAGCGGAATTTGGGACAGTCACAATGAGCAGTTCTTC. As protein: CASGIWDSHNEQFF.

This clonotype was seen ten or more times. The CDR3 region is CASSSQYEQYV. CDR3 nucleotide sequence: TGTGCCAGCAGTTCGCAATACGAGCAGTACGTC. V gene TRBV28 combines with J gene TRBJ2-7; the D is unclear. This CDR3 comprises 11 residues. Between the trimmed V and J ends, which lost 4 bases and 4 bases, there was a span of 5 bases. Germline V CDR1 and CDR2: MDHEN, SYDVKM.

This clonotype occurred many times. This sequence joins TRBV6-6 and TRBJ1-5; 7 bases align to TRBD1. Germline CDR1 is MNHNY and CDR2 is SVGAGI (reference sequence). There are 14 residues in the CDR3. After removal of 7 bases from V and 5 bases from J, the junction contained 8 bases not matched to a gene. Here the CDR3 reads CASKPTGWDQPQHF. The DNA of the CDR3 is TGTGCCAGCAAACCGACAGGGTGGGATCAGCCCCAGCATTTT.

This clonotype was counted many times. The CDR3 here is CASSLRGTTSEAFF. For the CDR3, the DNA is TGTGCCAGCAGCTTAAGAGGGACCACCTCTGAAGCTTTCTTT. This sequence joins TRBV7-2 and TRBJ1-1; a weak D match, TRBD1 (5 bases). Germline CDR1 reads SGHTA; CDR2 reads FQGNSA. Trimming stripped 2 bases from V and 6 bases from J, with 13 bases between. The CDR3 runs 14 residues.

The rearrangement uses TRBV6-2 or TRBV6-3 and TRBJ2-2; 7 nucleotides line up with TRBD1. Per the germline V gene, CDR1 is MNHEY and CDR2 is SVGEGT. The CDR3 totals 14 residues. The V gene end was trimmed by 6 bases and the J gene end by 4 bases; junction bases not matched to a gene: 5. CDR3 in DNA: TGTGCCAGCAGCCGACAGGGAGCCACCGGGGAGCTGTTTTTT. It encodes CASSRQGATGELFF.

The chain is built from TRBV6-2 or TRBV6-3 and TRBJ1-5, with D tentatively TRBD1 (6 bases). Trimming cost V 8 bases and J 5 bases, with 16 bases left between them. Germline assignment: CDR1 MNHEY and CDR2 SVGEGT. CDR3 length: 14 residues. CDR3 amino acids: CASRAPGGHQPQHF. CDR3 DNA sequence: TGTGCCAGCCGGGCCCCGGGGGGCCATCAGCCCCAGCATTTT.

This chain links TRBV5-1 with TRBJ2-2; TRBD1 matches at 8 bases. The length of the CDR3 is 16 residues. CDR1 SGHRS and CDR2 YFSETQ come from the germline V gene. The V segment lost 2 bases and the J segment 1 base; nucleotides outside the gene matches: 4. The CDR3 reads CASSFLGTGNTGELFF. In nucleotides, the CDR3 is TGCGCCAGCAGCTTTCTCGGGACAGGGAACACCGGGGAGCTGTTTTTT.

The chain combines TRBV7-6 with TRBJ2-5; D perhaps matches TRBD1 (6 bases). The V end lost 4 bases, the J end lost 3 bases, and 12 bases lay between the germline ends. CDR3 length: 14 amino acids. The germline V gene encodes CDR1 SGHVS and CDR2 FNYEAQ. CDR3 nucleotide sequence: TGTGCCAGCAGCTCCAACAGGGTAGAAGAGACCCAGTACTTC. Residues: CASSSNRVEETQYF.

This clonotype was observed a few times. CDR3 bases: TGTGCCACCAGAGAAGCAGGGGATAACGCAGATACGCAGTATTTT. It encodes CATREAGDNADTQYF. The genes are TRBV24-1 and TRBJ2-3; D might be TRBD1 (6 bases). The CDR3 is made up of 15 amino acids. V lost 7 bases and J lost 4, with 17 bases in between. CDR1 and CDR2 (germline): KGHDR, SFDVKD.

This clonotype was counted only a few times. V gene TRBV12-3 or TRBV12-4 combines with J gene TRBJ1-1; D might be TRBD1 (6 bases). The CDR3 has 14 amino acids. The ends were cut back, 7 bases at V and 1 base at J, with 13 bases in the middle. DNA for the CDR3: TGTGCCAGCAACAGGGCACAGTCGAACACTGAAGCTTTCTTT. It encodes CASNRAQSNTEAFF.

This clonotype came up many times. The chain links TRBV20-1 to TRBJ2-3, with 8 nucleotides matching TRBD2. The CDR3 loop spans 14 amino acids. The V gene's germline CDR1 is DFQATT and CDR2 SNEGSKA (reference sequence). V shed 8 bases and J 2 bases; nucleotides not matched to a gene: 9. The CDR3 here is CSFSGGTLTDTQYF. In DNA, the CDR3 is TGCAGTTTTTCGGGGGGGACTCTCACAGATACGCAGTATTTT.

This clonotype was seen repeatedly, ten times or more. The chain combines TRBV7-7 with TRBJ1-3, with unresolved D. This CDR3 contains 14 residues. V was trimmed by 5 bases and J by 0 bases, leaving 8 bases between them. CDR1 and CDR2 (germline): SSHAT, FNYEAQ (reference sequence). The CDR3 here is CASSLGLSGNTIYF. In DNA, the CDR3 is TGTGCCAGCAGCCTAGGACTCTCTGGAAACACCATATATTTT.

This clonotype was counted between two and nine times. V is TRBV12-3 or TRBV12-4 and J is TRBJ1-1; D is ambiguous. The V and J ends lost 4 bases and 6 bases respectively, with 9 bases between them. This CDR3 has 12 residues. CDR3 sequence (DNA): TGTGCCAGCAGTTCATCTGGTCCTGAAGCTTTCTTT. The encoded protein is CASSSSGPEAFF.

This clonotype has at least ten counts. This chain uses TRBV4-3 with TRBJ2-1; tentatively, D is TRBD2 (6 bases). The length of the CDR3 is 13 residues. Germline lookup yields CDR1 LGHNA and CDR2 YSLEER. Trimming shortened V by 0 bases and J by 12 bases, and 12 bases separated the two germline ends. The CDR3 sequence is CASSQESWGLQFF. CDR3 sequence (DNA): TGCGCCAGCAGCCAAGAGTCGTGGGGACTGCAGTTCTTC.

This clonotype was detected ten times or more. This rearrangement joins TRBV5-1 to TRBJ1-2; no firm D call. The germline V and J ends were trimmed by 4 bases and 4 bases, with 11 bases remaining between them. CDR1 and CDR2 from the germline V gene are SGHRS and YFSETQ. The CDR3 has 13 residues. The CDR3 here is CASSLDASYGYTF. CDR3 sequence (DNA): TGCGCCAGCAGCCTCGATGCGAGCTATGGCTACACCTTC.

This clonotype turned up a few times. The chain is built from TRBV6-2 or TRBV6-3 and TRBJ1-5; 10 bases are a match to TRBD1. The CDR3 is made up of 18 amino acids. The V gene's germline CDR1 is MNHEY and CDR2 SVGEGT. Trimming took 2 bases from V and 7 from J; bases not matched to a gene: 14. CDR3 bases: TGTGCCAGCAGTTACACGATGGAGGTGGACAGGGGGTGGCAGCCCCAGCATTTT. Translated: CASSYTMEVDRGWQPQHF.